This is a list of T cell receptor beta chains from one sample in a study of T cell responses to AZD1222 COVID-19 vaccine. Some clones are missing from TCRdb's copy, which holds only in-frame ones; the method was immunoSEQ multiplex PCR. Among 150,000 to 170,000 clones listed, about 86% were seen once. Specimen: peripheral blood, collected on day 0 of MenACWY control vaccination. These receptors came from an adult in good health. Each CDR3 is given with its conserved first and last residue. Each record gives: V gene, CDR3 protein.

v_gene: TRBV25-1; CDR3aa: CASNSGTSQNQPQHF
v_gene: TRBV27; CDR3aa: CASAGGHPYEQYF
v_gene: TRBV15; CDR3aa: CATSRDRGPYEQYF
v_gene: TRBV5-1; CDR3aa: CASRREGYSYNEQFF
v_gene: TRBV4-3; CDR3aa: CASSHGEGANSPLHF
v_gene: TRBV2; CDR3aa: CASCPELNTEAFF
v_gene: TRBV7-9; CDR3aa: CASSLLQGELFF
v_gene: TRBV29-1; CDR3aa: CSVPIGGTEAFF
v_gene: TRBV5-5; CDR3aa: CASSLAPPGQANYGYTF
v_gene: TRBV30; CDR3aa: CACEQGADTEAFF